This is a list of T cell receptor beta chains from one sample in a study of OX40 agonist ivuxolimab in advanced cancers. Libraries were prepared by immunoSEQ multiplex PCR; TCRdb keeps only in-frame clonotypes and omits some of them. Here the sample spans 20,000 to 25,000 clones, around 85% being singletons. This specimen consisted of CD4+ or CD8+ T cells sorted from blood, obtained in a trial of the OX40 agonist ivuxolimab. The receptors stem from an adult with an advanced solid tumor such as melanoma, head and neck, liver or kidney cancer. Both conserved end residues are part of each CDR3. D genes are given only for firm matches. Expanded clones get a size class; other rows say once, few or many, or leave the size out.

abundance,j_gene,v_gene,d_gene,CDR3aa,CDR3nt
few,TRBJ1-1,TRBV5-1,.,CASRAGEGSMNTEAFF,TGCGCCAGCAGGGCCGGGGAGGGATCGATGAACACTGAAGCTTTCTTT
.,TRBJ1-2,TRBV9,.,CASSASIQGPYGYTF,TGTGCCAGCAGCGCCTCAATCCAGGGACCCTATGGCTACACCTTC
.,TRBJ2-1,TRBV7-9,TRBD1,CASGNRGYNEQFF,TGTGCCAGCGGAAACAGGGGATACAATGAGCAGTTCTTC
.,TRBJ1-1,TRBV2,.,CAGKGQMNTEAFF,TGTGCCGGAAAGGGACAAATGAACACTGAAGCTTTCTTT
.,TRBJ2-7,TRBV15,.,CATSSQDSYEQYF,TGTGCCACCAGCAGCCAGGACAGTTACGAGCAGTACTTC
.,TRBJ1-4,TRBV7-8,.,CASSLGQTSNEKLFF,TGTGCCAGCAGCTTAGGACAGACAAGTAATGAAAAACTGTTTTTT
.,TRBJ1-5,TRBV2,TRBD1,CARGGTGPNQPQHF,TGTGCCAGGGGGGGGACAGGGCCCAATCAGCCCCAGCATTTT
.,TRBJ2-4,TRBV6-1,TRBD1,CASNPGQGATIQYF,TGTGCCAGCAATCCGGGACAGGGGGCAACCATTCAGTACTTC
.,TRBJ2-1,TRBV7-9,.,CASSGGSNEQFF,TGTGCCAGCAGCGGGGGCAGTAATGAGCAGTTCTTC
.,TRBJ2-7,TRBV7-5,.,CASSLTAGTGSYEQYF,TGTGCCAGCAGCCTAACCGCCGGGACAGGATCCTACGAGCAGTACTTC
.,TRBJ1-5,TRBV27,.,CASSPAPNQPQHF,TGTGCCAGCAGCCCAGCCCCAAATCAGCCCCAGCATTTT
.,TRBJ2-1,TRBV5-1,.,CASSSGSTTYNEQFF,TGCGCCAGCAGCTCAGGTTCGACGACCTACAATGAGCAGTTCTTC
.,TRBJ1-4,TRBV18,TRBD1,CASSPDGQGHEKLFF,TGTGCCAGCTCACCGGACGGACAGGGGCATGAAAAACTGTTTTTT
.,TRBJ2-3,TRBV4-3,TRBD1,CASSQETGEFPDTQYF,TGCGCCAGCAGCCAAGAAACAGGGGAATTTCCAGATACGCAGTATTTT
once,TRBJ2-3,TRBV4-3,.,CASSQAAQDTQYF,TGCGCCAGCAGCCAAGCGGCCCAAGATACGCAGTATTTT
.,TRBJ1-6,TRBV2,.,CASSASRAEPLHF,TGTGCCAGCAGTGCCTCCAGGGCTGAGCCCCTCCACTTT
.,TRBJ2-1,TRBV7-3,.,CASSGNGNYNEQFF,TGTGCCAGCAGCGGGAATGGGAACTACAATGAGCAGTTCTTC
.,TRBJ1-2,TRBV5-4,TRBD1,CASSLRQGNPYGYTF,TGTGCCAGCAGCTTAAGACAGGGGAACCCCTATGGCTACACCTTC
.,TRBJ2-5,TRBV6-6,TRBD2,CASRTTSGGWETQYF,TGTGCCAGCAGGACGACTAGCGGGGGTTGGGAGACCCAGTACTTC
.,TRBJ1-4,TRBV27,.,CASSFERNEKLFF,TGTGCCAGCAGTTTTGAAAGAAATGAAAAACTGTTTTTT
.,TRBJ1-2,TRBV27,TRBD1,CASSVTGTVNYGYTF,TGTGCCAGCAGCGTTACGGGGACAGTTAACTATGGCTACACCTTC
.,TRBJ2-1,TRBV7-3,.,CASSLMGEQFF,TGTGCCAGCAGCTTAATGGGTGAGCAGTTCTTC
.,TRBJ2-6,TRBV12-5,.,CASGTAGQSRANVLTF,TGTGCTAGTGGTACCGCAGGACAAAGTCGGGCCAACGTCCTGACTTTC
.,TRBJ2-7,TRBV2,TRBD1,CASNAGGGSYEQYF,TGTGCCAGCAACGCAGGGGGCGGCTCCTACGAGCAGTACTTC
.,TRBJ1-3,TRBV25-1,TRBD1,CASSAYRGSGNTIYF,TGTGCCAGCAGTGCGTACAGGGGCTCTGGAAACACCATATATTTT
.,TRBJ1-3,TRBV19,TRBD1,CASRRDRGGNTIYF,TGTGCCAGTAGGAGAGACAGGGGTGGAAACACCATATATTTT
.,TRBJ1-5,TRBV7-2,.,CASSKEGREAWPQHF,TGTGCCAGCAGCAAAGAGGGTAGGGAGGCTTGGCCCCAGCATTTT
.,TRBJ2-5,TRBV5-5,.,CASSLSRVETQYF,TGTGCCAGCAGCTTGTCTCGCGTCGAGACCCAGTACTTC
.,TRBJ1-4,TRBV4-1,TRBD1,CASSQDAGQNWNEKLFF,TGCGCCAGCAGCCAAGATGCGGGACAGAACTGGAATGAAAAACTGTTTTTT
.,TRBJ1-4,TRBV4-1,.,CASSLGGSTNEKLFF,TGCGCCAGCAGCCTGGGAGGCTCGACTAATGAAAAACTGTTTTTT
.,TRBJ2-7,TRBV19,TRBD1,CASSVDRAYEQYF,TGTGCCAGTAGTGTGGACAGGGCCTACGAGCAGTACTTC
.,TRBJ2-3,TRBV12-5,TRBD2,CASGLEKTSGYTSTDTQYF,TGTGCTAGTGGTTTGGAAAAGACTAGCGGGTACACTAGCACAGATACGCAGTATTTT
.,TRBJ2-5,TRBV6-5,.,CASSYFGGQETQYF,TGTGCCAGCAGTTACTTTGGGGGCCAAGAGACCCAGTACTTC
.,TRBJ2-2,TRBV19,.,CASKMWGLNTGELFF,TGTGCCAGTAAGATGTGGGGCCTGAACACCGGGGAGCTGTTTTTT
few,TRBJ2-5,TRBV5-1,TRBD1,CASSRGQGWETQYF,TGCGCCAGCAGCCGAGGACAGGGGTGGGAGACCCAGTACTTC
.,TRBJ2-7,TRBV4-3,.,CASSQELSTTREQYF,TGCGCCAGCAGCCAGGAACTCAGCACCACTAGGGAGCAGTACTTC
.,TRBJ2-6,TRBV29-1,.,CSVSNNSIQSRANVLTF,TGCAGCGTTTCCAACAATAGCATACAAAGTCGGGCCAACGTCCTGACTTTC
.,TRBJ1-6,TRBV30,TRBD1,CAWPGTGGRLGISPLHF,TGTGCCTGGCCCGGGACAGGGGGCAGGTTGGGTATTTCACCCCTCCACTTT
.,TRBJ1-1,TRBV18,.,CASSPTQNTEAFF,TGTGCCAGCTCACCAACACAGAACACTGAAGCTTTCTTT
.,TRBJ1-2,TRBV4-1,.,CASRRNREWDVYGYTF,TGCGCCAGCAGAAGAAACAGGGAATGGGATGTCTATGGCTACACCTTC
.,TRBJ2-7,TRBV27,.,CASSPRQFHEQYF,TGTGCCAGCAGTCCAAGACAGTTTCACGAGCAGTACTTC
.,TRBJ2-1,TRBV19,TRBD2,CASSIDTPGLGSYNEQFF,TGTGCCAGTAGTATAGATACCCCGGGACTAGGCTCCTACAATGAGCAGTTCTTC
.,TRBJ1-4,TRBV4-2,.,CASSQEEGRANEKLFF,TGTGCCAGCAGCCAAGAGGAGGGCAGGGCTAATGAAAAACTGTTTTTT
.,TRBJ2-1,TRBV4-3,.,CASSQRLYNEQFF,TGCGCCAGCAGCCAAAGACTGTACAATGAGCAGTTCTTC
.,TRBJ2-3,TRBV10-2,.,CASSVPEGGRDTQYF,TGCGCCAGCAGTGTACCGGAGGGGGGGAGGGATACGCAGTATTTT
.,TRBJ2-2,TRBV6-1,TRBD2,CASSGLAGDNTGELFF,TGTGCCAGCAGTGGACTAGCGGGGGACAACACCGGGGAGCTGTTTTTT
few,TRBJ2-7,TRBV5-4,TRBD1,CASSFGQGDREQYF,TGTGCCAGCAGCTTCGGACAGGGGGACCGCGAGCAGTACTTC
.,TRBJ2-2,TRBV7-2,.,CASRDTANTGELFF,TGTGCCAGCCGCGACACAGCGAACACCGGGGAGCTGTTTTTT
.,TRBJ2-3,TRBV5-6,TRBD1,CASSVYRGSYSTDTQYF,TGTGCCAGCAGCGTCTACAGGGGTTCGTACAGCACAGATACGCAGTATTTT
.,TRBJ1-1,TRBV7-9,.,CASSLAEGTEAFF,TGTGCCAGCAGCCTTGCAGAGGGCACTGAAGCTTTCTTT
medium-sized,TRBJ2-7,TRBV6-6,.,CASSYFGFGYEQYF,TGTGCCAGCAGTTACTTCGGCTTTGGTTACGAGCAGTACTTC
.,TRBJ1-1,TRBV21-1,.,CASSAPDSHEAFF,TGTGCCAGCAGCGCCCCGGACAGTCATGAAGCTTTCTTT
.,TRBJ2-2,TRBV2,TRBD1,CASRRQGANTGELFF,TGTGCCAGCAGGCGACAGGGGGCCAACACCGGGGAGCTGTTTTTT
.,TRBJ2-1,TRBV9,.,CASSPRAISYNEQFF,TGTGCCAGCAGCCCTCGTGCTATCTCCTACAATGAGCAGTTCTTC
.,TRBJ1-5,TRBV4-3,.,CASSLTFDQPQHF,TGCGCCAGCAGCCTAACGTTCGATCAGCCCCAGCATTTT